This T cell receptor beta chain stems from a study of regulatory T cells in long-lasting Graves disease. Documented time point: newly diagnosed GD, antithyroid drugs for less than 3 months. Following extraction of RNA from PBMCs, that RNA was used to make the TCR library. This clonotype was seen at least ten times. Germline trimming cut 3 bases from V and 2 bases from J; bases unmatched to any gene: 4. The CDR3 has 15 amino acids. In building TCR beta libraries, iRepertoire HTBI primers were used together with Arm-PCR of CDR3 regions. TCRdb re-derived calls from the multiplex PCR reads in MiXCR, one entry per CDR3 protein. This sample has about 220,000 distinct CDR3 sequences, with around 20% found just once. These data also formed part of another study, on T cells in Graves' hyperthyroidism and ophthalmopathy.

The chain uses TRBV12-3 or TRBV12-4 and TRBJ2-3; TRBD1 matches 8 bases. The TCR comes from a woman aged 25 to 39 with Graves disease. Specimen: peripheral blood mononuclear cells (PBMCs), collected at new diagnosis, from a patient treated with antithyroid drugs. The CDR3 reads CASSFNRGYTDTQYF. The CDR3 region has the DNA TGTGCCAGCAGTTTCAACAGGGGGTACACAGATACGCAGTATTTT.